This T cell receptor (beta chain) was sequenced in a study of blood T cells in healthy people across ages. Overall study results and limits: More naive CD4+ cells and higher diversity were found in long-lived than in aged donors. Naive T cell percentage showed a strong correlation with the diversity of TCR beta. Not knowing donor CMV status may have confounded expanded clonotype changes.

Per the germline V gene, CDR1 is SGDLS and CDR2 is YYNGEE. The CDR3 runs to 16 residues. With 1 base clipped from V and 6 bases from J, the junction kept 10 bases outside the gene matches. Sample-barcoded 5' priming and a J-beta primer mix drove a second PCR of roughly 7 to 11 cycles. TCRdb independently ran MiXCR on the 5' RACE reads; one entry per CDR3 protein. Of hundreds of thousands of distinct CDR3 sequences detected, roughly 58% appear once; the ten largest clones hold roughly 34%. This clonotype was found many times. As yet, its antigen is unknown. Sequences were obtained from blood. The sequence derives from a man aged 55 to 70 in good health. The chain couples TRBV9 to TRBJ2-3; the match to TRBD2 covers 8 bases. The chain's CDR3 is CASSVTVAGGVDTQYF. CDR3 in DNA: TGTGCCAGCAGCGTAACAGTGGCGGGGGGCGTGGATACGCAGTATTTT.